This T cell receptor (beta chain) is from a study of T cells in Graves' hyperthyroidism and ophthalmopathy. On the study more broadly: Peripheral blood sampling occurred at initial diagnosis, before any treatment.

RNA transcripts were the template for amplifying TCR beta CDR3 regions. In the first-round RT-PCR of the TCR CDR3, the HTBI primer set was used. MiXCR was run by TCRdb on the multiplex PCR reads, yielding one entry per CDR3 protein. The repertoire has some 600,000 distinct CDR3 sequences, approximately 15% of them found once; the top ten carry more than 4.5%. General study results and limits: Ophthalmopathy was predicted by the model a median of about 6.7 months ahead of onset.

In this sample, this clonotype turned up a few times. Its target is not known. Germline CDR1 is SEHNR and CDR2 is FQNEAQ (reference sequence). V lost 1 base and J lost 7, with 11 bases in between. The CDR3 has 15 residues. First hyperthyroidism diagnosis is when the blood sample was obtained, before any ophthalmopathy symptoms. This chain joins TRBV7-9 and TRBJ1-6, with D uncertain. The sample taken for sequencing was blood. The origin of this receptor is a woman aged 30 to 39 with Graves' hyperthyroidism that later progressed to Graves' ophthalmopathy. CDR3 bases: TGTGCCAGCAGCTTAGAGGGCCTGGGGAATTCACCCCTCCACTTT. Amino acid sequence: CASSLEGLGNSPLHF. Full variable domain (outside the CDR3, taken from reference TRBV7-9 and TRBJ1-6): DTGVSQNPRHKITKRGQNVTFRCDPISEHNRLYWYRQTLGQGPEFLTYFQNEAQLEKSRLLSDRFSAERPKGSFSTLEIQRTEQGDSAMYLCASSLEGLGNSPLHFGNGTRLTVT.